Each of the 27 T cell receptor beta chains below was sequenced from the same sample in a study of post-analysis software for immune sequencing data. Study findings and constraints: Elevated frequency relative to controls characterized four or five TRBV segments in patients, TRBV5-6, TRBV5-1 and TRBV20-1 among them.

cDNA libraries for TCR beta contained unique molecular identifiers. MiXCR was run by TCRdb on the PCR reads, yielding one entry per CDR3 protein. The sample shows a few hundred thousand distinct CDR3 sequences, 30% to 45% of them seen only once. These receptors have no identified antigens. Sequencing was performed on blood. The source of these receptors is a girl aged 10 to 17 with multiple sclerosis.

A remark on this clonotype: This CDR3 fails to terminate in the conserved phenylalanine or tryptophan, so it likely reflects a read error. The chain is built from TRBV9 and TRBJ2-7; D gene uncertain. Germline values: CDR1 SGDLS, CDR2 YYNGEE. V lost 0 bases, J lost 4 bases, and 17 bases lay in between. This CDR3 has 16 residues. CDR3 sequence: CASSVGATLWDYEQYL. DNA of the CDR3: TGTGCCAGCAGCGTAGGGGCGACCCTGTGGGATTACGAGCAGTACTTA.

This sequence joins TRBV18 and TRBJ1-5, with 7 bases matching TRBD1. The V gene end was trimmed by 2 bases and the J gene end by 7 bases; junction bases not matched to a gene: 5. This CDR3 region has 14 residues. Germline V gives CDR1 KGHSH, CDR2 LQKENI. The CDR3 nucleotides read TGTGCCAGCTCACCATACAGGGACAGCCAGCCCCAGCATTTT. This gives the protein CASSPYRDSQPQHF.

This chain links TRBV4-2 with TRBJ1-6; no definite D call. The germline V gene has CDR1 LGHNA and CDR2 YNFKEQ. The CDR3 consists of 15 residues. The V end lost 4 bases, the J end lost 7 bases, and 14 bases lay between the germline ends. The CDR3: CASSPMGRENSPLHF. In DNA form, the CDR3 reads TGTGCCAGCAGCCCAATGGGCCGAGAAAATTCACCCCTCCACTTT.

V is TRBV7-2 and J is TRBJ2-5; the D gene is possibly TRBD2 (6 bases). The CDR3 sequence is 17 residues long. V lost 5 bases, J lost 1 base, and 20 bases lay in between. The germline CDR1 and CDR2 sequences are SGHTA and FQGNSA. The CDR3, as DNA: TGTGCCAGCAGCATAGAGGTGGTTCTAGCGCCCCAAGAGACCCAGTACTTC. This sequence encodes CASSIEVVLAPQETQYF.

This clonotype has just a few counts. The rearrangement uses TRBV6-6 and TRBJ2-7; tentatively, D is TRBD1 or TRBD2 (6 bases each). This CDR3 has 13 residues. V dropped 2 bases and J dropped 4 bases, with 9 bases sitting between them. Germline V CDR1 and CDR2: MNHNY, SVGAGI (reference sequence). CDR3 amino acids: CASSYRGEYEQYF. DNA for the CDR3: TGTGCCAGCAGTTACAGGGGGGAATACGAGCAGTACTTC.

The V and J genes are TRBV20-1 and TRBJ2-4; 8 bases map to TRBD1. The length of the CDR3 is 14 residues. From germline, CDR1 is DFQATT and CDR2 SNEGSKA (reference sequence). The J segment lost 6 bases and the V segment lost 1 base, leaving 5 bases of the junction unmatched. CDR3 amino acids: CSARVPDRVNIQYF. As DNA, the CDR3 is TGCAGTGCTAGAGTCCCGGACAGGGTAAACATTCAGTACTTC.

Of note for this clonotype: This may be a read error: a much more frequent sequence differs by one nucleotide. The chain is built from TRBV29-1 and TRBJ2-4; a weak D match, TRBD1 (6 bases). The DNA end lines up better with TRBJ2-7; the J call may be wrong. CDR1 is SQVTM, CDR2 ANQGSEA, per germline. This CDR3 is 12 amino acids long. The CDR3 coding sequence is TGCAGCGCCGAGGACAGCGTCTACGAGCAGTACTTC. It yields the protein CSAEDSVYEQYF.

In regard to this clonotype: A much larger clone differs from this one at a single base, so this may be a read error. The CDR3 ends on some other residue instead of the conserved phenylalanine or tryptophan, so this is likely a read error. V gene TRBV27 combines with J gene TRBJ2-3, with D perhaps matching TRBD2 (6 bases). Per germline, CDR1 MNHEY and CDR2 SMNVEV (reference sequence). With 4 bases removed from V and 4 bases from J, the gap between germline ends came to 12 bases. This CDR3 contains 14 residues. The CDR3 loop reads CASSSRLGADTQYL. The CDR3 nucleotides are TGTGCCAGCAGTTCGCGACTAGGGGCAGATACGCAGTATTTA.

This clonotype showed up just a few times. V usage is TRBV20-1 and J usage is TRBJ2-3; the D gene could be TRBD1 or TRBD2 (5 bases each). The CDR3 is 13 amino acids. Germline V gene lookup returns CDR1 DFQATT and CDR2 SNEGSKA (reference sequence). Trimming left V 5 bases short and J 5 bases short, with 14 bases between. The CDR3 DNA reads as TGCAGTGCTTTCCGGGACCGGGGAGATACGCAGTATTTT. Translated, it gives CSAFRDRGDTQYF.

The chain recombines TRBV4-1 with TRBJ1-2; TRBD1 aligns across 8 bases. The CDR3 is made up of 16 amino acids. Germline loops: CDR1 MGHRA, CDR2 YSYEKL. Trimming removed 0 bases from V and 2 bases from J; junction bases left unmatched: 5. CDR3 region: CASSQDGQGLNYGYTF. CDR3 nucleotides: TGCGCCAGCAGCCAAGATGGACAGGGTCTCAACTATGGCTACACCTTC.

There are a few counts of this clonotype. V usage is TRBV4-1 and J usage is TRBJ2-7; D may be TRBD1 (5 bases). CDR3 length: 15 residues. Germline V gene lookup returns CDR1 MGHRA and CDR2 YSYEKL. Trimming removed 4 bases at V and 3 bases at J, with 16 bases between. For the CDR3, the DNA is TGCGCCAGCAGCCCGCGGTGGCAGGGCAGCTACGAGCAGTACTTC. Its protein is CASSPRWQGSYEQYF.

The rearrangement uses TRBV20-1 and TRBJ2-1, with D perhaps matching TRBD2 (6 bases). The V gene lost 7 bases and the J gene lost 0 bases, with 19 bases spanning the gap. The CDR3 consists of 16 residues. Looked up from germline, CDR1 is DFQATT and CDR2 is SNEGSKA (reference sequence). CDR3 sequence (DNA): TGCAGTGGGAGAGGCAGCGGGTTGAGCTCCTACAATGAGCAGTTCTTC. This translates into CSGRGSGLSSYNEQFF.

This chain connects TRBV7-6 to TRBJ1-2, with a tentative D call TRBD1 (5 bases). The V end was cut by 5 bases, the J end by 6 bases, with 16 bases between. This CDR3 is built from 14 residues. Per the germline V gene, CDR1 is SGHVS and CDR2 is FNYEAQ. CDR3 region: CASSPGQMVNGYTF. The CDR3, as DNA: TGTGCCAGCAGCCCAGGGCAGATGGTTAATGGCTACACCTTC.

The chain couples TRBV4-2 to TRBJ2-7, with D possibly called TRBD1 or TRBD2 (5 bases each). V was pared by 1 base and J by 1 base, with 8 bases between. In germline, CDR1 is LGHNA, CDR2 YNFKEQ. This CDR3 spans 14 amino acids. The CDR3 DNA sequence: TGTGCCAGCAGCCAAGCCGAGGGGTCCTACGAGCAGTACTTC. Residues: CASSQAEGSYEQYF.

The sample holds one count of this clonotype. The chain has TRBV24-1 and TRBJ1-5; TRBD1 aligns across 7 bases. Germline V CDR1 and CDR2: KGHDR, SFDVKD. V dropped 4 bases and J dropped 0; count of bases not matched to a gene: 8. The CDR3 is made up of 17 amino acids. DNA of the CDR3: TGTGCCACCAGTGACGCGACAGGGAGCTATAGCAATCAGCCCCAGCATTTT. This sequence encodes CATSDATGSYSNQPQHF.

This clonotype appeared a few times. The V and J genes are TRBV29-1 and TRBJ2-1; 8 bases line up with TRBD2. The CDR3 is 14 amino acids. CDR1 is SQVTM and CDR2 is ANQGSEA in the germline V gene. The V gene end was trimmed by 7 bases and the J gene end by 4 bases; junction bases not matched to a gene: 9. As DNA, the CDR3 is TGCAGCGCCTTAGGCGAGCGGGGGTACAATGAGCAGTTCTTC. This translates into CSALGERGYNEQFF.

The chain is built from TRBV12-3 or TRBV12-4 and TRBJ2-3, with a tentative D call TRBD1 (6 bases). Trimming removed 8 bases at V and 6 bases at J, with 15 bases between. The CDR3 is 13 amino acids. The CDR3 loop is CASDETGLDTQYF. The CDR3 DNA sequence: TGTGCCAGCGATGAGACAGGCCTGGATACGCAGTATTTT.

This chain joins TRBV2 and TRBJ1-2, with a tentative D call TRBD1 (6 bases). Trimming stripped 7 bases from V and 4 bases from J, with 10 bases between. The CDR3 is 12 residues long. Germline V gene data show CDR1 as SNHLY and CDR2 as FYNNEI. CDR3 sequence (DNA): TGTGCCAGCATGGGGGGCAGCTATGGCTACACCTTC. It is translated as CASMGGSYGYTF.

The chain uses TRBV3-1 and TRBJ2-1; 9 nucleotides agree with TRBD2. The CDR3 consists of 15 residues. Germline CDR1 is LGHDT and CDR2 is YNNKEL (reference sequence). The V gene end was trimmed by 6 bases and the J gene end by 2 bases; junction bases not matched to a gene: 5. CDR3 region: CASSPIAGAYNEQFF. As DNA, the CDR3 is TGTGCCAGCAGTCCAATAGCGGGGGCCTACAATGAGCAGTTCTTC.

V and J are TRBV4-1 and TRBJ2-5; D call uncertain. The DNA end lines up better with TRBJ2-7; the J call may be wrong. There are 14 residues in the CDR3. Germline CDR1 reads MGHRA; CDR2 reads YSYEKL. The CDR3: CASSNENWANEQYF. CDR3 bases: TGCGCCAGCAGCAACGAGAACTGGGCGAACGAGCAGTACTTC.

There are a few counts of this clonotype. The chain uses TRBV7-9 and TRBJ1-5, with D unclear. The V and J ends lost 5 bases and 2 bases respectively, with 7 bases between them. Germline CDR1 and CDR2: SEHNR and FQNEAQ (reference sequence). The CDR3 runs to 13 residues. The CDR3 protein is CASSPPGNQPQHF. DNA for the CDR3: TGTGCCAGCAGCCCCCCGGGCAATCAGCCCCAGCATTTT.

This clonotype was detected only a few times. The chain is built from TRBV3-1 and TRBJ2-5; D is perhaps TRBD1 (6 bases). This CDR3 is built from 12 residues. Germline CDR1 and CDR2: LGHDT and YNNKEL (reference sequence). The V and J ends lost 0 bases and 11 bases respectively, with 10 bases between them. The DNA for the CDR3 is TGTGCCAGCAGCCAAGAGGGGACACGGCAGTACTTC. Protein: CASSQEGTRQYF.

This clonotype was detected only a few times. The chain employs TRBV4-2 and TRBJ2-5, with D unclear. V was cut by 0 bases and J by 7 bases, with 21 bases left in between. CDR1 is LGHNA, CDR2 YNFKEQ, per germline. The CDR3 is 17 residues long. CDR3 loop: CASSQDLWGTPAGTQYF. CDR3 in DNA: TGTGCCAGCAGCCAAGATCTGTGGGGTACCCCAGCAGGGACCCAGTACTTC.

The V and J genes are TRBV4-3 and TRBJ2-1; TRBD1 or TRBD2 may be the D gene (5 bases each). CDR1 LGHNA and CDR2 YSLEER come from the germline V gene. The V end was cut by 0 bases, the J end by 10 bases, with 25 bases between. CDR3 length: 18 amino acids. In DNA form, the CDR3 reads TGCGCCAGCAGCCAAGACGGAAGGGACGGCGGGCGAGGCCGAGAGCAGTTCTTC. The encoded protein is CASSQDGRDGGRGREQFF.

The CDR3 DNA sequence: TGCAGCGTTGGGCCCTCAGGGGCCTTAGACAATGAGCAGTTCTTC. As protein: CSVGPSGALDNEQFF. The rearrangement links TRBV29-1 to TRBJ2-1; D is possibly TRBD1 (6 bases). The CDR3 is 15 amino acids. Germline V gene data show CDR1 as SQVTM and CDR2 as ANQGSEA. The V and J ends lost 4 bases and 5 bases respectively, with 18 bases between them.

The rearrangement uses TRBV12-3 or TRBV12-4 and TRBJ2-7; 7 positions match TRBD2. Germline trimming cut 1 base from V and 0 bases from J; bases unmatched to any gene: 6. The CDR3 contains 16 residues. CDR3 sequence: CASSLGSGGSSYEQYF. CDR3 bases: TGTGCCAGCAGTTTAGGGAGCGGCGGGAGCTCCTACGAGCAGTACTTC.

J is TRBJ1-4 and V is TRBV12-3 or TRBV12-4; 7 bases match TRBD1. The length of the CDR3 is 14 residues. Trimming removed 6 bases from V and 4 bases from J; junction bases left unmatched: 5. Here the CDR3 DNA reads TGTGCCAGCAGGACAGGGACTTATAATGAAAAACTGTTTTTT. Translated, it gives CASRTGTYNEKLFF.